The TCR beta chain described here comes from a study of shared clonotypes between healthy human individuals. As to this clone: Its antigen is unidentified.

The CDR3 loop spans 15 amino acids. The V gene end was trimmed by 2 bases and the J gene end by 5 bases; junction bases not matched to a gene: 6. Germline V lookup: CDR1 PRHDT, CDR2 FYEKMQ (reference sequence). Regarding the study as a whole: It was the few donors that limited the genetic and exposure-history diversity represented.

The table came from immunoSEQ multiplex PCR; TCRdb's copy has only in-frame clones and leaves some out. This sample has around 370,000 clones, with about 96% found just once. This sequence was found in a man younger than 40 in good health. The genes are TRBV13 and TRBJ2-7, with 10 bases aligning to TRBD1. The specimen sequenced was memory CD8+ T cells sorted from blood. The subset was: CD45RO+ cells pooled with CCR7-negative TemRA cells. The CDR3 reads CASSLSPTGGDEQYF. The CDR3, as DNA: TGTGCCAGCAGCTTAAGTCCGACAGGGGGCGACGAGCAGTACTTC.